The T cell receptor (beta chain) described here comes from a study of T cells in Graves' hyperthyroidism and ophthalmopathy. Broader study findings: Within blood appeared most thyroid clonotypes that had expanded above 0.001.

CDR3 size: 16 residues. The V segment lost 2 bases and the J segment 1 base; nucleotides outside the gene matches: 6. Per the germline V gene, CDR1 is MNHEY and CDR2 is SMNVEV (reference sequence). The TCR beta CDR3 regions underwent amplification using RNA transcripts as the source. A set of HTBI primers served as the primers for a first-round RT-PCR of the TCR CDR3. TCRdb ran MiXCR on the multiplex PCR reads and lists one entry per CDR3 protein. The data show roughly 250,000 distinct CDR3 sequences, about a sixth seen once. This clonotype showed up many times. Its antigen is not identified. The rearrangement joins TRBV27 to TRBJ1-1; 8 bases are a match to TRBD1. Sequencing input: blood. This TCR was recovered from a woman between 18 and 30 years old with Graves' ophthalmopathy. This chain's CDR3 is CASSLAPGQGNTEAFF. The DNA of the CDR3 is TGTGCCAGCAGTTTAGCTCCAGGACAGGGGAACACTGAAGCTTTCTTT.